The next 22 T cell receptor beta chains were all read from a single sample in a study of shared clonotypes between healthy human individuals. Generated by immunoSEQ multiplex PCR, the TCRdb table keeps only in-frame clones and is missing some. The sample has about 470,000 clones, roughly 83% seen once. The sample taken for sequencing was PBMCs. The receptors were gathered from a woman between 40 and 55 years old in good health. Some clones in this sample may be carry-over from other donors' samples.

The chain has TRBV2 and TRBJ1-2; D possibly corresponds to TRBD1 (5 bases). Trimming took 4 bases from V and 1 from J, leaving 10 bases between them. The CDR3 totals 14 residues. The germline V gene encodes CDR1 SNHLY and CDR2 FYNNEI. This CDR3 reads CASSGVRGNYGYTF. DNA for the CDR3: TGTGCCAGCAGTGGCGTGAGGGGTAACTATGGCTACACCTTC.

The chain uses TRBV6-6 and TRBJ2-2, with TRBD2 identical over 7 bases. CDR3 size: 15 residues. Germline V CDR1 and CDR2: MNHNY, SVGAGI (reference sequence). The V and J ends lost 7 bases and 6 bases, in that order; junction bases with no gene match: 11. The CDR3 sequence is CASIARETNSGELFF. DNA of the CDR3: TGTGCCAGCATCGCGCGGGAGACAAATTCCGGGGAGCTGTTTTTT.

This chain joins TRBV1 and TRBJ2-7; the table's D call, TRBD1, has no DNA check behind it. TRBV1 is flagged as a pseudogene. This CDR3 region has 13 residues. The CDR3 DNA is TGCACCAGCAGCCAAGAACAGAATTACGAGCAGTACTTC. Translation gives CTSSQEQNYEQYF.

This clone was seen only a few times. The V call is TRBV6-4, the J call TRBJ2-1, with D perhaps matching TRBD1 or TRBD2 (7 bases each). CDR1 and CDR2 (germline): MRHNA, SNTAGT. V lost 0 bases to trimming and J lost 5 bases, with 14 bases between them. The CDR3 loop spans 16 amino acids. The CDR3 sequence is CASSDSNRGGDNEQFF. The CDR3 nucleotides read TGTGCCAGCAGTGACTCGAACAGGGGAGGGGACAATGAGCAGTTCTTC.

This chain connects TRBV7-2 to TRBJ1-2; 7 bases map to TRBD1. The CDR3 is 14 amino acids. Trimming removed 4 bases from V and 2 bases from J; junction bases left unmatched: 4. Germline CDR1 is SGHTA and CDR2 is FQGNSA. DNA of the CDR3: TGTGCCAGCAGCTGGGACAGTGGGAACTATGGCTACACCTTC. As protein: CASSWDSGNYGYTF.

V gene TRBV28 combines with J gene TRBJ2-2, with D possibly being TRBD1 (6 bases). CDR1 is MDHEN, CDR2 SYDVKM, per germline. CDR3 length equals 13 residues. V shed 10 bases and J shed 6 bases, with 15 bases lying between them. DNA for the CDR3: TGTGCCACCTTCCCTGAGGGGGCCGGGGAGCTGTTTTTT. Its translation: CATFPEGAGELFF.

As for this clone: The same CDR3 arises from other DNA sequences in this sample as well. The J gene is TRBJ2-2, the V gene TRBV7-2; D is undetermined. Germline V gives CDR1 SGHTA, CDR2 FQGNSA. The CDR3 covers 15 residues. The V end lost 2 bases, the J end lost 0 bases, and 7 bases lay between the germline ends. In DNA, the CDR3 is TGTGCCAGCAGCTTATCTGGCCCGAACACCGGGGAGCTGTTTTTT. It translates to CASSLSGPNTGELFF.

This rearrangement joins TRBV2 to TRBJ2-3, with 14 bases that match TRBD2. The CDR3 loop spans 15 amino acids. CDR1 is SNHLY, CDR2 FYNNEI, per germline. The ends lost 1 base at V and 7 bases at J; junction bases unmatched: 1. CDR3 bases: TGTGCCAGCAGTGAAGGACTAGCGGGAGGGCATACGCAGTATTTT. Protein sequence: CASSEGLAGGHTQYF.

The rearrangement links TRBV30 to TRBJ2-7; 8 bases are a match to TRBD1. The germline V gene has CDR1 GTSNPN and CDR2 SVGIG (reference sequence). The CDR3 length is 13 residues. The J segment lost 9 bases and the V segment lost 2 bases, leaving 9 bases of the junction unmatched. The CDR3 bases are TGTGCCTGGAGTTCCGGACAGGGTGTTGGGCAGTACTTC. This gives the protein CAWSSGQGVGQYF.

The V gene is TRBV4-3, the J gene TRBJ2-1; D is possibly TRBD1 or TRBD2 (5 bases each). Trimming stripped 4 bases from V and 11 bases from J, with 9 bases between. The CDR3 contains 11 residues. CDR1 and CDR2 (germline): LGHNA, YSLEER. CDR3 bases: TGCGCCAGCAGCCGCCGGGGACAGCAGTTCTTC. As protein: CASSRRGQQFF.

This clone has just a few counts. V usage is TRBV9 and J usage is TRBJ1-4; D unclear. This CDR3 is built from 16 residues. CDR1 is SGDLS and CDR2 is YYNGEE in the germline V gene. V shed 0 bases and J shed 3 bases, with 12 bases lying between them. The CDR3 coding sequence is TGTGCCAGCAGCGTAGGAGGTCGCGGCCCTAATGAAAAACTGTTTTTT. The encoded protein is CASSVGGRGPNEKLFF. The full variable domain, its missing parts supplied by reference TRBV9 and TRBJ1-4, is DSGVTQTPKHLITATGQRVTLRCSPRSGDLSVYWYQQSLDQGLQFLIQYYNGEERAKGNILERFSAQQFPDLHSELNLSSLELGDSALYFCASSVGGRGPNEKLFFGSGTQLSVL.

The rearrangement joins TRBV30 to TRBJ1-4; weak D call: TRBD1 (5 bases). Germline lookup yields CDR1 GTSNPN and CDR2 SVGIG (reference sequence). The germline V and J ends were trimmed by 2 bases and 5 bases, with 12 bases remaining between them. This CDR3 is built from 14 residues. The CDR3 protein is CAWSPGPANEKLFF. The DNA of the CDR3 is TGTGCCTGGAGTCCGGGACCGGCAAATGAAAAACTGTTTTTT.

This sequence joins TRBV28 and TRBJ2-7; 9 bases are shared with TRBD2. J was trimmed by 0 bases and V by 4 bases; bases with no gene match: 4. The germline V gene encodes CDR1 MDHEN and CDR2 SYDVKM. This CDR3 has 15 amino acids. DNA of the CDR3: TGTGCCAGCAGTTCTAGCGGGATGCTCTCCTACGAGCAGTACTTC. Residues: CASSSSGMLSYEQYF.

This rearrangement joins TRBV21-1 to TRBJ2-7; the table names TRBD1, a call not compared with the DNA. TRBV21-1 is a documented pseudogene. This CDR3 is built from 16 residues. CDR3 sequence reads: CASSKVVRTGDYEQYF. CDR3 bases: TGTGCCAGCAGCAAAGTGGTTCGGACAGGGGACTACGAGCAGTACTTC.

This clone has only a few counts. The chain uses TRBV7-3 and TRBJ2-1; 8 bases line up with TRBD2. CDR1 and CDR2 (germline): SGHTA, FQGTGA. V dropped 1 base and J dropped 2; count of bases not matched to a gene: 4. The CDR3 loop spans 16 amino acids. In DNA, the CDR3 is TGTGCCAGCAGCTTAAGTGGCGGGAGGACCTACAATGAGCAGTTCTTC. It codes for CASSLSGGRTYNEQFF. The full variable domain, in which reference TRBV7-3 and TRBJ2-1 provide the parts outside the CDR3, is GAGVSQTPSNKVTEKGKYVELRCDPISGHTALYWYRQSLGQGPEFLIYFQGTGAADDSGLPNDRFFAVRPEGSVSTLKIQRTERGDSAVYLCASSLSGGRTYNEQFFGPGTRLTVL.

The chain uses TRBV7-6 and TRBJ2-7; the D gene is possibly TRBD2 (6 bases). The CDR3 totals 14 residues. Trimming cost V 3 bases and J 1 base, with 10 bases left between them. Germline assignment: CDR1 SGHVS and CDR2 FNYEAQ. CDR3 sequence reads: CASSFGTQSYEQYF. DNA for the CDR3: TGTGCCAGCAGCTTCGGGACTCAGTCCTACGAGCAGTACTTC.

Details on this clone: A far larger clone is one nucleotide away, so this likely arose from a read error. The chain employs TRBV7-9 and TRBJ1-1, with D uncertain. The CDR3 length is 13 residues. The V end was cut by 0 bases, the J end by 0 bases, with 2 bases between. Germline V gene data show CDR1 as SEHNR and CDR2 as FQNEAQ (reference sequence). Here the CDR3 DNA reads TGTGCCAGCAGCTTAGCCATGAACACTGAAGCTTTCTTT. The encoded protein is CASSLAMNTEAFF.

This sequence joins TRBV27 and TRBJ1-4, with 8 positions matching TRBD1. The junction had 18 bases not matched to a gene; V was cut back by 8 bases and J by 13 bases. CDR3 length: 15 amino acids. Germline V gene lookup returns CDR1 MNHEY and CDR2 SMNVEV (reference sequence). CDR3: CASRLTGTGVTRLFF. The CDR3 coding sequence is TGTGCCAGCCGTCTAACGGGGACAGGAGTGACAAGACTGTTTTTT.

This rearrangement joins TRBV4-2 to TRBJ2-2; the match to TRBD1 covers 7 bases. The CDR3 is made up of 15 amino acids. Germline V gene lookup returns CDR1 LGHNA and CDR2 YNFKEQ. J gave up 1 base and V 4 bases, and 3 bases lay outside the gene matches. The CDR3 DNA sequence: TGTGCCAGCAGCCTCAACAGGGGGAACACCGGGGAGCTGTTTTTT. Its protein product is CASSLNRGNTGELFF.

This chain links TRBV11-2 with TRBJ1-5, with D perhaps TRBD1 (5 bases). V lost 3 bases, J lost 7 bases, and 13 bases lay in between. The CDR3 totals 14 residues. Germline CDR1 reads SGHAT; CDR2 reads FQNNGV. In DNA, the CDR3 is TGTGCCAGCAGCTTGGGGCCGGGAGAACAGCCCCAGCATTTT. It encodes CASSLGPGEQPQHF.

This clone appeared a single time. The chain couples TRBV18 to TRBJ2-3; D remains ambiguous. Trimming took 3 bases from V and 4 from J, leaving 2 bases between them. Germline CDR1 is KGHSH and CDR2 is LQKENI. The CDR3 is made up of 11 amino acids. The CDR3 nucleotides are TGTGCCAGCTCACCGGCAGATACGCAGTATTTT. Its protein is CASSPADTQYF.

V gene TRBV9 combines with J gene TRBJ2-3; no clear D gene. V shed 3 bases and J shed 1 base, with 15 bases lying between them. The germline CDR1 and CDR2 sequences are SGDLS and YYNGEE. The CDR3 has 16 residues. This CDR3 is CASSGLAFSGTDTQYF. The CDR3 DNA reads TGTGCCAGCAGCGGGTTGGCGTTCTCGGGCACAGATACGCAGTATTTT.